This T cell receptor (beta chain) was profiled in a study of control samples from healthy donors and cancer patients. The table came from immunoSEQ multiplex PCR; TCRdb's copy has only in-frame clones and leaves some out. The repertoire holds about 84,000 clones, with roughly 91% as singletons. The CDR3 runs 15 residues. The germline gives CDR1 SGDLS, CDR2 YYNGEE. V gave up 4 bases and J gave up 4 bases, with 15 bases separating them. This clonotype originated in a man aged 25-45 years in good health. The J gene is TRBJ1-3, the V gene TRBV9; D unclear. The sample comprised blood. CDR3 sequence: CASSPGLRTGNTIYF. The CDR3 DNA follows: TGTGCCAGCAGCCCCGGACTCCGGACCGGAAACACCATATATTTT.